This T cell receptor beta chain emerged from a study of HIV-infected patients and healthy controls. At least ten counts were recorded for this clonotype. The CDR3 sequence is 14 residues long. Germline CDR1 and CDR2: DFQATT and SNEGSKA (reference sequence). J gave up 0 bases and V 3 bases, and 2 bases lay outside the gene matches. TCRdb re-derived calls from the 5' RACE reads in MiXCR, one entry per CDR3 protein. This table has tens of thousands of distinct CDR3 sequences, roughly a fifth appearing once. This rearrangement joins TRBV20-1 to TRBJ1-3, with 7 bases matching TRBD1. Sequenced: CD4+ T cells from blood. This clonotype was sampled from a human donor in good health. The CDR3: CSASDRVSGNTIYF. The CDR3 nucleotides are TGCAGTGCTAGCGACAGGGTCTCTGGAAACACCATATATTTT.